The 25 T cell receptor beta chains reported below all come from one sample, sequenced in a study of OX40 agonist ivuxolimab in advanced cancers. TCRdb's table, derived via immunoSEQ multiplex PCR, lists solely in-frame clones and lacks some. The table shows tens of thousands of clones, with 85% to 90% occurring only once. Sequenced material: CD4+ or CD8+ T cells sorted from blood, taken in a trial of the OX40 agonist ivuxolimab. These receptor sequences come from an adult with an advanced solid tumor such as melanoma, head and neck, liver or kidney cancer.

The rearrangement uses TRBV6-1 and TRBJ1-2; D gene uncertain. The CDR3 is 14 residues long. V lost 3 bases and J lost 2, with 10 bases in between. Germline V lookup: CDR1 MNHNS, CDR2 SASEGT. CDR3 bases: TGTGCCAGCAGTGAGACACCTGACAACTATGGCTACACCTTC. Translation gives CASSETPDNYGYTF.

The rearrangement joins TRBV11-2 to TRBJ1-2; TRBD1 agrees at 7 bases. V lost 5 bases, J lost 3 bases, and 9 bases stayed unmatched. The germline V gene has CDR1 SGHAT and CDR2 FQNNGV. The CDR3 has 15 amino acids. Written as DNA, the CDR3 is TGTGCCAGCAGCGGAGAACAGGGGACCGACTATGGCTACACCTTC. Protein: CASSGEQGTDYGYTF.

The chain joins TRBV30 to TRBJ1-3; 8 bases map to TRBD1. J lost 5 bases, V lost 0 bases, and 3 bases had no gene match. The germline CDR1 and CDR2 sequences are GTSNPN and SVGIG (reference sequence). The CDR3 extends over 14 amino acids. The CDR3 region is CAWSVGTGRNTIYF. The CDR3 DNA is TGTGCCTGGAGTGTAGGGACAGGAAGAAACACCATATATTTT.

The rearrangement uses TRBV9 and TRBJ2-7; the match to TRBD1 covers 8 bases. The ends lost 3 bases at V and 6 bases at J; junction bases unmatched: 5. CDR1 and CDR2 from the germline V gene are SGDLS and YYNGEE. The CDR3 sequence is 13 residues long. In DNA form, the CDR3 reads TGTGCCAGCAGCGGATGGGACAGGACCGAGCAGTACTTC. It translates to CASSGWDRTEQYF.

This chain connects TRBV6-1 to TRBJ2-7, with 10 bases lining up with TRBD2. Germline CDR1 MNHNS, CDR2 SASEGT. Losses at the gene ends were 4 bases for V and 4 bases for J; bases not matched to a gene: 16. This CDR3 has 18 amino acids. DNA of the CDR3: TGTGCCAGCAGTGGATCTGGTAGCGGGGGGCCTGGCCAATACGAGCAGTACTTC. The encoded protein is CASSGSGSGGPGQYEQYF.

The chain combines TRBV14 with TRBJ2-1; the D gene is possibly TRBD2 (6 bases). This CDR3 contains 17 residues. CDR1 and CDR2 (germline): SGHDN, FVKESK. The ends were cut back, 0 bases at V and 3 bases at J, with 15 bases in the middle. CDR3 DNA: TGTGCCAGCAGCCAAGATAAAACTAGCCCGAACTACAATGAGCAGTTCTTC. Amino acids: CASSQDKTSPNYNEQFF. Full variable domain (rest looked up from reference TRBV14 and TRBJ2-1): EAGVTQFPSHSVIEKGQTVTLRCDPISGHDNLYWYRRVMGKEIKFLLHFVKESKQDESGMPNNRFLAERTGGTYSTLKVQPAELEDSGVYFCASSQDKTSPNYNEQFFGPGTRLTVL.

The chain has TRBV13 and TRBJ1-4, with D perhaps matching TRBD1 (5 bases). This CDR3 has 14 residues. Trimming took 2 bases from V and 7 from J, leaving 11 bases between them. CDR1 and CDR2 from the germline V gene are PRHDT and FYEKMQ (reference sequence). CDR3 residues: CASSLWGGLEKLFF. In nucleotides, the CDR3 is TGTGCCAGCAGCTTATGGGGGGGACTTGAAAAACTGTTTTTT.

This clone was detected once. The rearrangement joins TRBV25-1 to TRBJ1-2; D uncertain. CDR1 and CDR2 from the germline V gene are MGHDK and SYGVNS. There are 12 residues in the CDR3. V shed 10 bases and J shed 3 bases, with 12 bases lying between them. Here the CDR3 reads CATSDRYYGYTF. Written as DNA, the CDR3 is TGTGCCACCTCGGACCGCTACTATGGCTACACCTTC.

This chain joins TRBV27 and TRBJ1-2; TRBD1 agrees at 7 bases. The V segment lost 0 bases and the J segment 7 bases; nucleotides outside the gene matches: 11. CDR1 and CDR2 (germline): MNHEY, SMNVEV (reference sequence). The CDR3 is 16 residues long. CDR3 residues: CASSLSGGGALGGYTF. CDR3 in DNA: TGTGCCAGCAGTTTATCGGGAGGGGGCGCGTTAGGTGGCTACACCTTC.

The CDR3 nucleotides read TGTGCCAGCAGCGTCGATCCCGGGGGGTTGAACACTGAAGCTTTCTTT. Protein product: CASSVDPGGLNTEAFF. The gene calls are TRBV9 and TRBJ1-1; a possible D gene is TRBD1 (5 bases). This CDR3 region has 16 residues. Between the trimmed V and J ends, which lost 2 bases and 0 bases, there was a span of 14 bases. Germline-derived CDR1 and CDR2 are SGDLS and YYNGEE.

V and J are TRBV5-6 and TRBJ2-7; 7 nucleotides line up with TRBD2. The germline V gene has CDR1 SGHDT and CDR2 YYEEEE. The CDR3 has 15 amino acids. After removal of 3 bases from V and 5 bases from J, the junction contained 11 bases not matched to a gene. CDR3 sequence: CASSSPGLAAHEQYF. CDR3 coding DNA: TGTGCCAGCAGCTCCCCCGGCCTAGCGGCTCACGAGCAGTACTTC.

The rearrangement uses TRBV7-2 and TRBJ1-6, with a possible D match to TRBD1 (5 bases). The CDR3 loop spans 17 amino acids. Looked up from germline, CDR1 is SGHTA and CDR2 is FQGNSA. Trimming left V 5 bases short and J 0 bases short, with 14 bases between. CDR3 amino acids: CASSPISGGSYNSPLHF. The CDR3 DNA sequence: TGTGCCAGCAGCCCCATTTCGGGGGGCTCCTATAATTCACCCCTCCACTTT.

V usage is TRBV7-9 and J usage is TRBJ1-1; the D is unclear. Trimming removed 7 bases at V and 12 bases at J, with 18 bases between. This CDR3 region has 12 residues. From germline, CDR1 is SEHNR and CDR2 FQNEAQ (reference sequence). Written as DNA, the CDR3 is TGTGCCAGCACCCAGGCCGGGCTACTCCCTTTCTTT. Protein: CASTQAGLLPFF.

The genes are TRBV11-2 and TRBJ1-3; the D is unclear. Germline CDR1 reads SGHAT; CDR2 reads FQNNGV. This CDR3 contains 15 residues. V lost 4 bases to trimming and J lost 2 bases, with 12 bases between them. CDR3 nucleotide sequence: TGTGCCAGCAGCTCCGCATGGTCCGCTGGAAACACCATATATTTT. Translation: CASSSAWSAGNTIYF.

The chain joins TRBV5-6 to TRBJ2-2; D is uncertain. Germline V gives CDR1 SGHDT, CDR2 YYEEEE. Trimming pared 0 bases from V and 3 bases from J, leaving 9 bases between. The CDR3 length is 15 residues. DNA of the CDR3: TGTGCCAGCAGCTTGGTGCGGTACGACACCGGGGAGCTGTTTTTT. Residues: CASSLVRYDTGELFF.

The chain couples TRBV9 to TRBJ1-5; D might be TRBD1 (6 bases). Germline V gene data show CDR1 as SGDLS and CDR2 as YYNGEE. The CDR3 length is 14 residues. V gave up 2 bases and J gave up 7 bases, with 13 bases separating them. The CDR3 DNA is TGTGCCAGCAGCGTTTGGGGGGCAGGGCAGCCCCAGCATTTT. Encoded protein: CASSVWGAGQPQHF.

This chain connects TRBV5-4 to TRBJ2-3; D not certain. Germline assignment: CDR1 SGHNT and CDR2 YYREEE (reference sequence). This CDR3 has 15 residues. V lost 4 bases, J lost 0 bases, and 12 bases lay in between. The chain's CDR3 is CASSPGGASTDTQYF. The CDR3 coding sequence is TGTGCCAGCAGCCCGGGCGGCGCGAGCACAGATACGCAGTATTTT.

This chain uses TRBV9 with TRBJ2-1; 7 bases are a match to TRBD2. The V gene's germline CDR1 is SGDLS and CDR2 YYNGEE. This CDR3 is 14 amino acids long. Trimming at V came to 1 base and at J to 5 bases, leaving 3 bases not matched to a gene. The CDR3 region has the DNA TGTGCCAGCAGCGTATGGGGGGGAAACAATGAGCAGTTCTTC. Translating gives CASSVWGGNNEQFF.

The V and J genes are TRBV15 and TRBJ2-5, with 11 bases identical to TRBD1. The end of the DNA fits TRBJ2-7 better, so the J call may be wrong. Germline-derived CDR1 and CDR2 are LNHNV and YYDKDF (reference sequence). The CDR3 consists of 18 residues. The CDR3 sequence: CATSSPGQGGTSSYEQYF. The CDR3 DNA reads as TGTGCCACCAGCAGTCCGGGACAGGGGGGAACCAGCTCCTACGAGCAGTACTTC.

V is TRBV6-5 and J is TRBJ2-3; D remains ambiguous. Germline V gene data show CDR1 as MNHEY and CDR2 as SVGAGI. This CDR3 has 13 residues. Trimming removed 4 bases from V and 2 bases from J, with 7 bases in between. The CDR3 here is CASSSQITDTQYF. In DNA, the CDR3 is TGTGCCAGCAGTTCGCAGATCACAGATACGCAGTATTTT.

This clone was observed a single time. V usage is TRBV6-1 and J usage is TRBJ1-4; TRBD1 agrees at 9 bases. V trimming: 1 base; J trimming: 1 base; junction bases outside the gene matches: 4. There are 17 residues in the CDR3. Germline V gene data show CDR1 as MNHNS and CDR2 as SASEGT. The CDR3 DNA reads as TGTGCCAGCAGTGAAGTCCCGGGACAGGGAACTAATGAAAAACTGTTTTTT. Amino acid sequence: CASSEVPGQGTNEKLFF.

The rearrangement links TRBV5-6 to TRBJ2-7, with D possibly being TRBD1 (6 bases). Germline V CDR1 and CDR2: SGHDT, YYEEEE. The V end lost 1 base, the J end lost 6 bases, and 8 bases lay between the germline ends. This CDR3 is 12 amino acids long. The CDR3 protein is CASSLTGIEQYF. The DNA of the CDR3 is TGTGCCAGCAGCTTGACAGGGATCGAGCAGTACTTC.

The rearrangement uses TRBV5-4 and TRBJ1-3, with D hard to call. Germline-derived CDR1 and CDR2 are SGHNT and YYREEE (reference sequence). V was clipped by 2 bases and J by 3 bases, with 6 bases between them. The length of the CDR3 is 13 residues. The CDR3 nucleotides read TGTGCCAGCAGCTTCGGGAGTGGAAACACCATATATTTT. Translating it yields CASSFGSGNTIYF.

This chain connects TRBV4-1 to TRBJ2-1, with D hard to call. V dropped 0 bases and J dropped 5 bases, with 8 bases sitting between them. The CDR3 spans 14 residues. Germline CDR1 MGHRA, CDR2 YSYEKL. CDR3 sequence reads: CASSQDAPHNEQFF. The CDR3 DNA reads as TGCGCCAGCAGCCAAGATGCACCTCACAATGAGCAGTTCTTC.

The genes are TRBV7-8 and TRBJ1-1; no clear D gene. V was pared by 0 bases and J by 0 bases, with 8 bases between. The germline V gene encodes CDR1 SGHVS and CDR2 FQNEAQ. CDR3 length equals 15 residues. The CDR3 protein is CASSLARSMNTEAFF. CDR3 coding DNA: TGTGCCAGCAGCTTAGCCCGGAGTATGAACACTGAAGCTTTCTTT.